The 22 T cell receptor beta chains below come from one sample, sequenced in a study of monozygotic twins with inflammatory bowel disease. From its re-call of the 5' RACE reads, TCRdb lists each CDR3 protein once, without DNA. Seen in this sample are under 150,000 distinct CDR3 sequences; the ten most common clones hold less than 2.5%. Sequencing input: blood. These receptor sequences come from a human donor with ulcerative colitis or Crohn's disease, or a healthy co-twin of an affected twin (not recorded which).

The J gene is TRBJ2-1, the V gene TRBV6-5. This CDR3 region has 14 residues. The V gene's germline CDR1 is MNHEY and CDR2 SVGAGI. This chain's CDR3 is CASKLWSTGNEQFF.

V gene TRBV28 combines with J gene TRBJ2-7; the D gene TCRdb calls, TRBD2, cannot be checked with no DNA. The V gene's germline CDR1 is MDHEN and CDR2 SYDVKM. The CDR3 has 15 residues. CDR3 region: CTSRGSSGGAYEQYF.

The chain uses TRBV5-4 and TRBJ2-7; TCRdb's D gene call, TRBD1, goes unchecked for lack of DNA. Germline-derived CDR1 and CDR2 are SGHNT and YYREEE (reference sequence). There are 16 residues in the CDR3. The CDR3 loop is CASSRMGQGVSYEQYF. Full variable domain (outside the CDR3, taken from reference TRBV5-4 and TRBJ2-7): ETGVTQSPTHLIKTRGQQVTLRCSSQSGHNTVSWYQQALGQGPQFIFQYYREEENGRGNFPPRFSGLQFPNYSSELNVNALELDDSALYLCASSRMGQGVSYEQYFGPGTRLTVT.

The V gene is TRBV4-3, the J gene TRBJ1-6. CDR3 size: 16 residues. From germline, CDR1 is LGHNA and CDR2 YSLEER. The CDR3 sequence is CASSYKTFSYNSPLHF.

J is TRBJ2-7 and V is TRBV19; there is no DNA to check the TCRdb D call of TRBD1. The CDR3 covers 14 residues. Germline values: CDR1 LNHDA, CDR2 SQIVND (reference sequence). The CDR3 loop is CASSIDGRGGEQYF.

The genes are TRBV7-8 and TRBJ2-7; there is no DNA to check the TCRdb D call of TRBD1. The CDR3 is made up of 13 amino acids. In germline, CDR1 is SGHVS, CDR2 FQNEAQ. CDR3 region: CASSYPQSYEQYF.

The rearrangement joins TRBV5-6 to TRBJ2-3; TCRdb selects TRBD2, and the lack of DNA leaves this call unchecked. Germline V lookup: CDR1 SGHDT, CDR2 YYEEEE. The CDR3 has 14 residues. CDR3 protein: CASSGGGAQDTQYF.

This rearrangement joins TRBV6-5 to TRBJ2-1; as DNA is missing, the TRBD1 call by TCRdb cannot be tested. The CDR3 extends over 16 amino acids. Germline-derived CDR1 and CDR2 are MNHEY and SVGAGI. CDR3 residues: CASSFNRDRGRTEQFF.

The CDR3 loop reads CASSEGVVRTYEQYF. The chain has TRBV6-1 and TRBJ2-7. Germline V lookup: CDR1 MNHNS, CDR2 SASEGT. The length of the CDR3 is 15 residues.

The chain employs TRBV20-1 and TRBJ2-3. CDR1 DFQATT and CDR2 SNEGSKA come from the germline V gene (reference sequence). The CDR3 is made up of 15 amino acids. The CDR3 reads CSARDWEPTTDTQYF.

The chain carries TRBV9 and TRBJ2-5; the TRBD1 assignment by TCRdb is unverifiable without DNA. The CDR3 is 16 amino acids. The germline V gene has CDR1 SGDLS and CDR2 YYNGEE. CDR3 in amino acids: CASTPNAQGARETQYF.

CDR3 region: CASSRGTSGGSYEQYF. The chain uses TRBV4-2 and TRBJ2-7; TCRdb gives TRBD2 as the D gene, but with no DNA this cannot be confirmed. Germline lookup yields CDR1 LGHNA and CDR2 YNFKEQ. The CDR3 covers 16 residues.

CDR3 in amino acids: CASSLVRVGRRHADTQYF. V is TRBV5-6 and J is TRBJ2-3; checking the TCRdb D call of TRBD1 is not possible without DNA. This CDR3 comprises 18 residues. Germline-derived CDR1 and CDR2 are SGHDT and YYEEEE.

The chain is built from TRBV12-3 or TRBV12-4 and TRBJ2-3; the TCRdb D gene call, TRBD2, has no DNA to confirm it. This CDR3 region has 16 residues. CDR3 loop: CASNRLLAGGTDTQYF.

The V call is TRBV4-1, the J call TRBJ2-7; TCRdb reports TRBD1, a call that lacks DNA to check it against. The CDR3 length is 15 residues. Germline V gene data show CDR1 as MGHRA and CDR2 as YSYEKL. The CDR3 sequence: CASSHLTGSSYEQYF.

This sequence joins TRBV18 and TRBJ1-5; the TRBD1 assignment by TCRdb is unverifiable without DNA. The CDR3 spans 17 residues. Germline assignment: CDR1 KGHSH and CDR2 LQKENI. CDR3: CASSPGDGSPGNQPQHF.

The chain couples TRBV5-1 to TRBJ1-3; without DNA, the TCRdb call of TRBD1 cannot be checked. Germline loops: CDR1 SGHRS, CDR2 YFSETQ. The CDR3 length is 16 residues. CDR3 sequence: CASSLNPRFSGNTIYF.

The V gene is TRBV5-6, the J gene TRBJ2-7. Germline V gene lookup returns CDR1 SGHDT and CDR2 YYEEEE. CDR3 size: 12 residues. CDR3: CASSSENYEQYF.

The chain has TRBV7-6 and TRBJ1-3; TCRdb proposes TRBD1, but this gene call is untestable without DNA. Germline V CDR1 and CDR2: SGHVS, FNYEAQ. The CDR3 consists of 15 residues. The CDR3 here is CASSPRDNSGNTIYF.

The chain carries TRBV10-3 and TRBJ2-2. Germline lookup yields CDR1 ENHRY and CDR2 SYGVKD. The CDR3 loop spans 15 amino acids. The CDR3 is CAISDPYDVTGELFF.

J is TRBJ2-1 and V is TRBV5-1; the D call from TCRdb, TRBD1, cannot be confirmed without DNA. The CDR3 has 13 amino acids. Germline CDR1 reads SGHRS; CDR2 reads YFSETQ. CDR3 region: CASTSGGYNEQFF.

The chain has TRBV4-1 and TRBJ2-7; the D call from TCRdb, TRBD2, cannot be confirmed without DNA. Germline CDR1 MGHRA, CDR2 YSYEKL. The CDR3 covers 16 residues. The CDR3 spells CASGDLAGGYFYEQYF.